Presented here are 27 T cell receptor beta chains from one specimen sequenced in a study of blood T cell repertoires in COVID-19. The protocol was immunoSEQ multiplex PCR, while the TCRdb copy is restricted to in-frame clones and leaves out a portion. This table holds about 460,000 clones, 70% to 90% found once. The specimen was PBMCs or T cells enriched from blood (not recorded which). The receptors come from a woman aged 55-70 years who had recovered from COVID-19.

The V and J genes are TRBV5-1 and TRBJ2-7; D might be TRBD2 (7 bases). Trimming shortened V by 4 bases and J by 0 bases, and 14 bases separated the two germline ends. Germline V lookup: CDR1 SGHRS, CDR2 YFSETQ. This CDR3 is 15 amino acids long. CDR3 loop: CASSLLGGASYEQYF. The CDR3 DNA sequence: TGCGCCAGCAGCCTGCTGGGGGGGGCCTCCTACGAGCAGTACTTC.

This chain connects TRBV6-5 to TRBJ1-2, with a weak D call TRBD1 (6 bases). V lost 5 bases to trimming and J lost 5 bases, with 18 bases between them. The germline V gene encodes CDR1 MNHEY and CDR2 SVGAGI. The CDR3 is made up of 15 amino acids. The CDR3 coding sequence is TGTGCCAGCAGTCACCCGGAACAGGGTATTTATGGCTACACCTTC. It codes for CASSHPEQGIYGYTF.

J is TRBJ1-2 and V is TRBV6-5; 9 positions match TRBD1. V gave up 5 bases and J gave up 4 bases; unmatched junction bases: 8. Germline V gene sequence: CDR1 MNHEY, CDR2 SVGAGI. The CDR3 is 15 amino acids. CDR3 DNA sequence: TGTGCCAGCAGTAAACCACCGGGACAGGGCTATGGCTACACCTTC. Encoded protein: CASSKPPGQGYGYTF.

V usage is TRBV5-6 and J usage is TRBJ2-5; 7 bases are a match to TRBD1. V trimming: 4 bases; J trimming: 4 bases; junction bases outside the gene matches: 7. Per the germline V gene, CDR1 is SGHDT and CDR2 is YYEEEE. The CDR3 extends over 14 amino acids. CDR3 region: CASSALQGPETQYF. CDR3 in DNA: TGTGCCAGCAGCGCCCTACAGGGGCCAGAGACCCAGTACTTC.

CDR3 protein: CASSLHGQGGEKLFF. The CDR3 DNA is TGTGCCAGCAGCCTACACGGACAGGGAGGCGAAAAACTGTTTTTT. The rearrangement joins TRBV3-1 (or the pseudogene TRBV3-2) to TRBJ1-4; 8 bases align to TRBD1. Trimming cost V 4 bases and J 8 bases; bases outside gene matches: 9. CDR1 and CDR2 (germline): LGHDT, YNNKEL (reference sequence). This CDR3 contains 15 residues.

J is TRBJ1-3 and V is TRBV27, with 8 bases aligning to TRBD1. Per the germline V gene, CDR1 is MNHEY and CDR2 is SMNVEV (reference sequence). This CDR3 spans 14 amino acids. The V gene end was trimmed by 8 bases and the J gene end by 6 bases; junction bases not matched to a gene: 9. CDR3 protein: CASGRTGPENTIYF. DNA for the CDR3: TGTGCCAGCGGGAGGACAGGGCCCGAAAACACCATATATTTT.

The genes are TRBV24-1 and TRBJ2-2; 9 nucleotides match TRBD1. The CDR3 runs 16 residues. Trimming at V came to 5 bases and at J to 4 bases, leaving 7 bases not matched to a gene. Germline V gene lookup returns CDR1 KGHDR and CDR2 SFDVKD. The CDR3 spells CATSGTGTGSTGELFF. In DNA, the CDR3 is TGTGCCACCAGTGGAACCGGGACAGGGAGCACCGGGGAGCTGTTTTTT.

J is TRBJ2-7 and V is TRBV30; the D gene is possibly TRBD2 (5 bases). V lost 5 bases and J lost 0, with 14 bases in between. The CDR3 consists of 14 residues. The germline gives CDR1 GTSNPN, CDR2 SVGIG (reference sequence). The CDR3 region has the DNA TGTGCCTGGTCCCCTCCCGGAGGCTCCTACGAGCAGTACTTC. Translated, it gives CAWSPPGGSYEQYF.

This clone was seen once. This rearrangement joins TRBV4-1 to TRBJ1-2; possible D gene TRBD1, 5 bases. Germline loops: CDR1 MGHRA, CDR2 YSYEKL. The CDR3 runs 15 residues. V was cut by 4 bases and J by 4 bases, with 16 bases left in between. The CDR3 DNA sequence: TGCGCCAGCAGCCCCCCCGGGACTGCCCCCTATGGCTACACCTTC. Translated: CASSPPGTAPYGYTF.

The chain couples TRBV28 to TRBJ1-2; D possibly corresponds to TRBD1 (5 bases). V was clipped by 3 bases and J by 7 bases, with 18 bases between them. The CDR3 covers 15 residues. Germline lookup yields CDR1 MDHEN and CDR2 SYDVKM. The CDR3, as DNA: TGTGCCAGCAGTTTGTGGTCGGGGGAGAAAGGTGGCTACACCTTC. Amino acids: CASSLWSGEKGGYTF.

The rearrangement links TRBV5-5 to TRBJ1-2, with TRBD1 identical over 9 bases. V lost 4 bases to trimming and J lost 4 bases; unmatched junction nucleotides: 14. The CDR3 has 17 residues. Looked up from germline, CDR1 is SGHKS and CDR2 is YYEKEE (reference sequence). DNA of the CDR3: TGTGCCAGCAGCCTAGACCCCGGGACAGGGCTTTTCTATGGCTACACCTTC. Its protein is CASSLDPGTGLFYGYTF.

This chain joins TRBV2 and TRBJ2-7, with 7 bases lining up with TRBD1. V shed 3 bases and J 3 bases; nucleotides not matched to a gene: 8. Germline lookup yields CDR1 SNHLY and CDR2 FYNNEI. The CDR3 contains 15 residues. In nucleotides, the CDR3 is TGTGCCAGCAGTGATGAGGGGGCCTTGGGCTACGAGCAGTACTTC. Protein: CASSDEGALGYEQYF.

V is TRBV5-6 and J is TRBJ1-2; maybe TRBD1 (6 bases). Germline CDR1 reads SGHDT; CDR2 reads YYEEEE. The CDR3 sequence is 12 residues long. V was pared by 1 base and J by 8 bases, with 9 bases between. The CDR3 sequence is CASSLTGRGYTF. CDR3 nucleotide sequence: TGTGCCAGCAGCTTGACAGGGCGCGGCTACACCTTC.

The chain joins TRBV4-1 to TRBJ2-2; the match to TRBD1 covers 7 bases. The CDR3 has 15 amino acids. Germline loops: CDR1 MGHRA, CDR2 YSYEKL. The junction had 4 bases not matched to a gene; V was cut back by 0 bases and J by 6 bases. The CDR3 nucleotides read TGCGCCAGCAGCCAAGAACCGCAGGGGGCCGGGGAGCTGTTTTTT. It specifies CASSQEPQGAGELFF.

The V and J genes are TRBV6-5 and TRBJ1-5; 8 bases line up with TRBD1. The CDR3 is made up of 13 amino acids. J gave up 5 bases and V 4 bases, and 1 base lay outside the gene matches. Germline V gene data show CDR1 as MNHEY and CDR2 as SVGAGI. The CDR3 protein is CASSLQGDQPQHF. Written as DNA, the CDR3 is TGTGCCAGCAGTTTACAGGGGGATCAGCCCCAGCATTTT.

V usage is TRBV9 and J usage is TRBJ1-6; 9 nucleotides line up with TRBD1. The CDR3 runs 18 residues. The J segment lost 8 bases and the V segment lost 0 bases, leaving 12 bases of the junction unmatched. Germline lookup yields CDR1 SGDLS and CDR2 YYNGEE. The CDR3 nucleotides read TGTGCCAGCAGCGTAGTTGGGCTCCGGGACAGGGCCCATTCACCCCTCCACTTT. Protein product: CASSVVGLRDRAHSPLHF.

This sequence joins TRBV5-1 and TRBJ2-3; 8 nucleotides line up with TRBD1. After removal of 0 bases from V and 3 bases from J, the junction contained 6 bases not matched to a gene. Germline-derived CDR1 and CDR2 are SGHRS and YFSETQ. The CDR3 loop spans 16 amino acids. Here the CDR3 reads CASSLAFQGATDTQYF. CDR3 nucleotides: TGCGCCAGCAGCTTGGCTTTCCAGGGGGCGACAGATACGCAGTATTTT. The full variable domain, rest sourced from reference TRBV5-1 and TRBJ2-3, is KAGVTQTPRYLIKTRGQQVTLSCSPISGHRSVSWYQQTPGQGLQFLFEYFSETQRNKGNFPGRFSGRQFSNSRSEMNVSTLELGDSALYLCASSLAFQGATDTQYFGPGTRLTVL.

The chain joins TRBV6-5 to TRBJ1-1; perhaps TRBD1 as D (6 bases). This CDR3 is 14 amino acids long. The V end was cut by 7 bases, the J end by 1 base, with 13 bases between. The germline V gene encodes CDR1 MNHEY and CDR2 SVGAGI. The CDR3, as DNA: TGTGCCAGCACTCTCAGGGGCAAGAACACTGAAGCTTTCTTT. Its protein is CASTLRGKNTEAFF.

The chain employs TRBV6-5 and TRBJ2-7; 8 nucleotides agree with TRBD1. V dropped 4 bases and J dropped 0; count of bases not matched to a gene: 2. This CDR3 region has 14 residues. Germline lookup yields CDR1 MNHEY and CDR2 SVGAGI. The CDR3 sequence: CASSLQGASYEQYF. Written as DNA, the CDR3 is TGTGCCAGCAGTTTGCAGGGGGCCTCCTACGAGCAGTACTTC.

V is TRBV12-3 or TRBV12-4 and J is TRBJ1-1; possibly TRBD1 for D (5 bases). The CDR3 spans 12 residues. V lost 8 bases and J lost 0, with 7 bases in between. CDR3: CASGTMNTEAFF. The DNA of the CDR3 is TGTGCCAGCGGGACTATGAACACTGAAGCTTTCTTT.

CDR3 residues: CSVGRVAGIEQFF. The CDR3 coding sequence is TGCAGCGTTGGGCGGGTAGCGGGGATTGAGCAGTTCTTC. The chain uses TRBV29-1 and TRBJ2-1, with 8 positions matching TRBD2. The germline CDR1 and CDR2 sequences are SQVTM and ANQGSEA. V trimming: 4 bases; J trimming: 9 bases; junction bases outside the gene matches: 8. The CDR3 loop spans 13 amino acids.

V usage is TRBV2 and J usage is TRBJ1-2, with D unresolved. Deletions cut 1 base from V and 4 bases from J, with 4 bases between. This CDR3 is 12 amino acids long. The V gene's germline CDR1 is SNHLY and CDR2 FYNNEI. The CDR3: CASSEVGYGYTF. The CDR3 DNA sequence: TGTGCCAGCAGTGAAGTCGGCTATGGCTACACCTTC.

This clone was observed a single time. The chain is built from TRBV4-1 and TRBJ1-4; weak D call: TRBD1 (6 bases). The ends were cut back, 3 bases at V and 4 bases at J, with 12 bases in the middle. The CDR3 consists of 15 residues. Germline V lookup: CDR1 MGHRA, CDR2 YSYEKL. CDR3 amino acids: CASSHLQGDNEKLFF. CDR3 sequence (DNA): TGCGCCAGCAGCCATTTACAGGGAGATAATGAAAAACTGTTTTTT.

The CDR3 nucleotides read TGTGCCAGCAGCCAGGCAGCGGGGGGGCGCACAGATACGCAGTATTTT. It translates to CASSQAAGGRTDTQYF. The chain couples TRBV4-2 to TRBJ2-3; TRBD2 matches at 10 bases. Germline loops: CDR1 LGHNA, CDR2 YNFKEQ. V shed 3 bases and J 1 base; nucleotides not matched to a gene: 4. The CDR3 totals 16 residues.

The chain uses TRBV19 and TRBJ1-6, with D possibly TRBD1 on 5 matching bases. V shed 5 bases and J shed 0 bases, with 11 bases lying between them. This CDR3 contains 16 residues. In germline, CDR1 is LNHDA, CDR2 SQIVND (reference sequence). The CDR3 DNA sequence: TGTGCCAGTAGTCGGGACTCTTTCTCCTATAATTCACCCCTCCACTTT. It codes for CASSRDSFSYNSPLHF.

The J gene is TRBJ2-7, the V gene TRBV6-6, with 14 bases that match TRBD2. With V trimmed by 5 bases and J by 3 bases, 12 bases remained unmatched. The CDR3 length is 18 residues. Germline CDR1 is MNHNY and CDR2 is SVGAGI (reference sequence). The CDR3 DNA reads TGTGCCAGCAGTCGAGCAACGGGACTAGCGGGGGAGCGCTACGAGCAGTACGTC. Translation gives CASSRATGLAGERYEQYV.

The chain is built from TRBV7-9 and TRBJ1-2; D not certain. The V end lost 5 bases, the J end lost 0 bases, and 10 bases lay between the germline ends. Germline CDR1 is SEHNR and CDR2 is FQNEAQ (reference sequence). CDR3 length: 14 amino acids. The CDR3 sequence is CASSPSITNYGYTF. CDR3 nucleotides: TGTGCCAGCAGCCCGAGCATCACTAACTATGGCTACACCTTC.